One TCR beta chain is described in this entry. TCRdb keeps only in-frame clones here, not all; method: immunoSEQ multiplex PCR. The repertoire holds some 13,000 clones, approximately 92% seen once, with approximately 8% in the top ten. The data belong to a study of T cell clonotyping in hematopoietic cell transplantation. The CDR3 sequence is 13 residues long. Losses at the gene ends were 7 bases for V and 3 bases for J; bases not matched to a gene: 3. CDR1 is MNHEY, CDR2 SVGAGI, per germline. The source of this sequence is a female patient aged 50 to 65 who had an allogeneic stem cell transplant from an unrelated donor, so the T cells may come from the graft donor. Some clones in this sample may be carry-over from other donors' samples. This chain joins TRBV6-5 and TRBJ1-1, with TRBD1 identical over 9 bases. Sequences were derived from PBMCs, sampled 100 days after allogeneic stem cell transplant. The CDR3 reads CASTRTGDTEAFF. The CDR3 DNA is TGTGCCAGCACCCGGACAGGGGACACTGAAGCTTTCTTT.